This T cell receptor (beta chain) was documented in a study of blood T cell repertoires in COVID-19. Study background: The cDNA or gDNA used as material had been derived from T cells, B-cell-depleted T cells, or PBMCs.

In the original processing: The assay estimated nucleated cells by amplifying reference gene primers. The protocol was immunoSEQ multiplex PCR, while the TCRdb copy is restricted to in-frame clones and leaves out a portion. The DNA gave D and trimming, while V, J and clone size come from that table. The sample includes about 220,000 clones, approximately 80% of them seen just once. V shed 0 bases and J shed 9 bases, with 10 bases lying between them. This CDR3 spans 13 amino acids. Germline V lookup: CDR1 LGHDT, CDR2 YNNKEL (reference sequence). This clone has more than one count but fewer than ten. The TCR sequence derives from a human donor in a cohort sampled during active COVID-19. V usage is TRBV3-1 (or the pseudogene TRBV3-2) and J usage is TRBJ2-3; the D gene is possibly TRBD2 (5 bases). The sequencing input was peripheral blood. CDR3 DNA sequence: TGTGCCAGCAGCCAAGAGGGAGCTAGGACGCAGTATTTT. This encodes CASSQEGARTQYF.